Listed below are T cell receptor beta chains from one sample, sequenced in a study of identical twins. TCRdb ran MiXCR on the 5' RACE reads and lists one entry per CDR3 protein. The sample shows about 530,000 distinct CDR3 sequences, 20% to 25% of them seen only once. These data are also associated with another study on yellow fever vaccine responses in identical twins.

What was sequenced was CD4+ T cells sorted from blood. These receptors came from a woman between 18 and 30 years old in good health. CDR3s include the opening cysteine and the closing phenylalanine or tryptophan. A D gene is named only where the DNA matches it firmly. Clone size is given for some rows only: seen once, a few or many times, or a class if the clone is expanded.

size	V	J	D	CDR3	DNA
-	TRBV20-1	TRBJ1-1	TRBD1	CSARRQGVTEAFF	TGCAGTGCTAGACGACAGGGAGTCACTGAAGCTTTCTTT
-	TRBV2	TRBJ1-6	TRBD1	CASRPPGTGNSPLHF	TGTGCCAGCAGACCTCCGGGGACAGGCAATTCACCCCTCCACTTT
-	TRBV18	TRBJ2-7	-	CASSPTSWNEQYF	TGTGCCAGCTCACCAACGTCTTGGAACGAGCAGTACTTC
-	TRBV5-1	TRBJ2-1	-	CASSLGGPSNEQFF	TGCGCCAGCAGCTTGGGTGGACCCTCGAATGAGCAGTTCTTC
-	TRBV10-2	TRBJ2-7	TRBD2	CASRSSGRVSYEQYF	TGCGCCAGCAGGTCTAGCGGGAGGGTATCCTACGAGCAGTACTTC
-	TRBV12-3/TRBV12-4	TRBJ2-3	TRBD2	CASSFQASGPRTDTQYF	TGTGCCAGCAGTTTTCAGGCTAGCGGGCCACGCACAGATACGCAGTATTTT
-	TRBV2	TRBJ2-1	-	CASSGPGTKTTRGFF	TGTGCCAGCAGTGGTCCCGGGACAAAGACCACCCGGGGGTTCTTC
few	TRBV20-1	TRBJ2-7	TRBD1	CSAITTGGVTYEQYF	TGCAGTGCTATCACGACAGGGGGCGTTACATACGAGCAGTACTTC
-	TRBV15	TRBJ2-2	TRBD2	CATSSGRTGELFF	TGTGCCACCAGTAGCGGGAGGACCGGGGAGCTGTTTTTT
-	TRBV20-1	TRBJ2-7	-	CSARDLAYLEQYF	TGCAGTGCTAGAGATCTGGCCTACCTCGAGCAGTACTTC
-	TRBV5-1	TRBJ1-1	TRBD1	CASSQTRQGMNTEAFF	TGCGCCAGCAGCCAGACCCGACAGGGAATGAACACTGAAGCTTTCTTT
-	TRBV27	TRBJ1-5	TRBD1	CASTAGTGNQPQHF	TGTGCCAGCACCGCCGGGACAGGGAATCAGCCCCAGCATTTT
few	TRBV5-1	TRBJ2-1	-	CASTLGGGSYNEQFF	TGCGCCAGCACCTTGGGAGGGGGCTCCTACAATGAGCAGTTCTTC
-	TRBV4-2	TRBJ2-5	TRBD1	CASSHDMGQQETQYF	TGTGCCAGCAGCCATGACATGGGACAGCAAGAGACCCAGTACTTC
few	TRBV5-1	TRBJ2-7	TRBD2	CASSSRGGDPYEQYF	TGCGCCAGCAGCTCCCGGGGGGGCGATCCCTACGAGCAGTACTTC
-	TRBV3-1	TRBJ2-2	-	CASSQDLRTTGELFF	TGTGCCAGCAGCCAAGATTTAAGGACTACCGGGGAGCTGTTTTTT
-	TRBV10-3	TRBJ1-2	-	CAISESAEYNYGYTF	TGTGCCATCAGTGAGTCAGCGGAATATAACTATGGCTACACCTTC
few	TRBV9	TRBJ2-1	TRBD2	CASSAPGLVSQFF	TGTGCCAGCAGCGCCCCGGGACTAGTGTCGCAGTTCTTC
few	TRBV7-2	TRBJ2-1	TRBD2	CASSFQVRLAGDNEQFF	TGTGCCAGCAGCTTCCAGGTGAGACTAGCGGGGGACAATGAGCAGTTCTTC
few	TRBV12-3/TRBV12-4	TRBJ2-2	-	CASSSRQTITGELFF	TGTGCCAGCAGTTCCCGACAGACAATCACCGGGGAGCTGTTTTTT
-	TRBV6-6	TRBJ1-3	-	CASSRVGNTIYF	TGTGCCAGCAGTCGGGTTGGAAACACCATATATTTT
-	TRBV6-5	TRBJ2-1	TRBD2	CASSYSGREDNNEQFF	TGTGCCAGCAGTTACTCAGGGCGGGAGGATAACAATGAGCAGTTCTTC
few	TRBV10-3	TRBJ2-7	-	CAISDGYREQYF	TGTGCCATCAGTGATGGGTATCGCGAGCAGTACTTC
-	TRBV7-9	TRBJ2-5	-	CASSLATGPAETQYF	TGTGCCAGCAGCTTAGCGACGGGCCCTGCAGAGACCCAGTACTTC
few	TRBV27	TRBJ2-5	-	CASSFSAGQETQYF	TGTGCCAGCAGTTTCTCAGCGGGCCAAGAGACCCAGTACTTC
few	TRBV7-6	TRBJ1-1	-	CASSLDPRVEAFF	TGTGCCAGCAGCTTAGATCCTCGCGTGGAAGCTTTCTTT
-	TRBV28	TRBJ2-1	-	CASSSPAGLVYNEQFF	TGTGCCAGCAGTTCCCCCGCGGGTTTGGTCTACAATGAGCAGTTCTTC